These 30 T cell receptor beta chains were all obtained from the same sample, sequenced in a study of T cells in localized non-small cell lung cancer. TCRdb's table, derived via immunoSEQ multiplex PCR, lists solely in-frame clones and lacks some. Among tens of thousands of clones listed, roughly 83% were seen once. The sample here was peripheral blood mononuclear cells, taken before any cancer treatment. All receptors come from a man aged 40 to 70 with stage III lung adenocarcinoma.

CDR3 sequence reads: CASSSDRAITEAFF. The CDR3, as DNA: TGTGCCAGCAGCTCGGACAGGGCGATCACTGAAGCTTTCTTT. The genes are TRBV11-3 and TRBJ1-1; TRBD1 agrees at 8 bases. The CDR3 runs to 14 residues. The germline gives CDR1 SGHNT, CDR2 YENEEA. Trimming removed 4 bases from V and 4 bases from J; junction bases left unmatched: 5.

The chain has TRBV4-3 and TRBJ2-1, with 9 bases fitting TRBD1. Germline V gene data show CDR1 as LGHNA and CDR2 as YSLEER. The CDR3 extends over 16 amino acids. V was clipped by 4 bases and J by 6 bases; unmatched bases: 10. CDR3 region: CASSREGTGFLNEQFF. CDR3 coding DNA: TGCGCCAGCAGCCGAGAGGGGACAGGGTTTCTCAATGAGCAGTTCTTC.

The J gene is TRBJ1-3, the V gene TRBV7-9; no reliable D call. Per the germline V gene, CDR1 is SEHNR and CDR2 is FQNEAQ (reference sequence). There are 13 residues in the CDR3. The V end lost 2 bases, the J end lost 4 bases, and 6 bases lay between the germline ends. CDR3 coding DNA: TGTGCCAGCAGCTTATGGCAAGGAAACACCATATATTTT. It specifies CASSLWQGNTIYF.

The rearrangement joins TRBV7-6 to TRBJ2-7, with 9 bases fitting TRBD2. The germline gives CDR1 SGHVS, CDR2 FNYEAQ. The CDR3 has 15 residues. The V segment lost 4 bases and the J segment 2 bases; nucleotides outside the gene matches: 6. The CDR3 nucleotides are TGTGCCAGCAGCTCGACTAGCGGAGGCGCCTACGAGCAGTACTTC. Protein sequence: CASSSTSGGAYEQYF.

The chain combines TRBV30 with TRBJ2-7; unclear D gene. V lost 3 bases and J lost 3, with 18 bases in between. This CDR3 has 15 residues. Germline CDR1 and CDR2: GTSNPN and SVGIG (reference sequence). As DNA, the CDR3 is TGTGCCTGGAGCAGCCCCCTGGCTTCCTACTACGAGCAGTACTTC. It translates to CAWSSPLASYYEQYF.

This chain links TRBV11-2 with TRBJ1-1; D not resolved. The CDR3 consists of 15 residues. CDR1 is SGHAT and CDR2 is FQNNGV in the germline V gene. V lost 0 bases and J lost 1, with 9 bases in between. The DNA for the CDR3 is TGTGCCAGCAGCTTAGAAGGCTCCGGGAACACTGAAGCTTTCTTT. Translating it yields CASSLEGSGNTEAFF.

This clone has only one observation. The CDR3: CAWRKVSGKETQYF. CDR3 nucleotide sequence: TGTGCCTGGAGGAAGGTTTCAGGGAAAGAGACCCAGTACTTC. The rearrangement joins TRBV30 to TRBJ2-5, with D maybe TRBD1 (5 bases). Trimming removed 3 bases at V and 3 bases at J, with 14 bases between. This CDR3 has 14 residues. Germline V lookup: CDR1 GTSNPN, CDR2 SVGIG (reference sequence).

J is TRBJ1-3 and V is TRBV4-3; D call uncertain. The V and J ends lost 0 bases and 4 bases respectively, with 7 bases between them. CDR3 length equals 14 residues. Per germline, CDR1 LGHNA and CDR2 YSLEER. In DNA, the CDR3 is TGCGCCAGCAGCCAAGAAAGCGACGGAAACACCATATATTTT. Its protein product is CASSQESDGNTIYF.

The J gene is TRBJ2-5, the V gene TRBV4-2, with D possibly matching TRBD2 (5 bases). The length of the CDR3 is 16 residues. Germline V CDR1 and CDR2: LGHNA, YNFKEQ. V was clipped by 1 base and J by 3 bases, with 15 bases between them. The CDR3 sequence is CASSQAILSAEETQYF. CDR3 DNA sequence: TGTGCCAGCAGCCAAGCAATCCTCTCAGCGGAAGAGACCCAGTACTTC.

The chain joins TRBV29-1 to TRBJ2-4; D not resolved. V lost 4 bases to trimming and J lost 0 bases, with 10 bases between them. CDR1 and CDR2 from the germline V gene are SQVTM and ANQGSEA. The CDR3 totals 14 residues. In nucleotides, the CDR3 is TGCAGCGTTGCTGACCCTCTAGCCAAAAACATTCAGTACTTC. Amino acids: CSVADPLAKNIQYF.

The chain carries TRBV7-2 and TRBJ2-7; 7 positions match TRBD2. J lost 1 base, V lost 6 bases, and 6 bases had no gene match. In germline, CDR1 is SGHTA, CDR2 FQGNSA. CDR3 size: 14 residues. In DNA, the CDR3 is TGTGCCAGCAGGCCGGCGGGGGTATCCTACGAGCAGTACTTC. Its translation: CASRPAGVSYEQYF. Variable domain in full (rest from reference TRBV7-2 and TRBJ2-7): GAGVSQSPSNKVTEKGKDVELRCDPISGHTALYWYRQSLGQGLEFLIYFQGNSAPDKSGLPSDRFSAERTGGSVSTLTIQRTQQEDSAVYLCASRPAGVSYEQYFGPGTRLTVT.

The chain couples TRBV25-1 to TRBJ1-4, with 8 bases lining up with TRBD1. This CDR3 is built from 15 residues. After removal of 3 bases from V and 7 bases from J, the junction contained 7 bases not matched to a gene. Looked up from germline, CDR1 is MGHDK and CDR2 is SYGVNS. The CDR3 spells CASSDGQGYFEKLFF. The CDR3 DNA is TGTGCCAGCAGTGACGGACAGGGTTATTTTGAAAAACTGTTTTTT.

The genes are TRBV30 and TRBJ1-1; weak D call: TRBD1 (6 bases). Germline CDR1 GTSNPN, CDR2 SVGIG (reference sequence). Trimming removed 3 bases from V and 0 bases from J, with 14 bases in between. The CDR3 consists of 15 residues. The CDR3 is CAWSKDRRLNTEAFF. The CDR3 coding sequence is TGTGCCTGGAGCAAAGACAGGCGCCTGAACACTGAAGCTTTCTTT.

V is TRBV6-5 and J is TRBJ2-4, with 8 positions matching TRBD2. From germline, CDR1 is MNHEY and CDR2 SVGAGI. After removal of 6 bases from V and 7 bases from J, the junction contained 11 bases not matched to a gene. This CDR3 is built from 15 residues. The CDR3 coding sequence is TGTGCCAGCAGCCCGGACCCGGGGGGGTCGAACATTCAGTACTTC. Its translation is CASSPDPGGSNIQYF.

The chain has TRBV4-3 and TRBJ1-1, with TRBD1 as a possible D gene (6 bases). The V gene lost 0 bases and the J gene lost 5 bases, with 13 bases spanning the gap. CDR3 length: 15 residues. Germline CDR1 is LGHNA and CDR2 is YSLEER. CDR3 loop: CASSQEGRGRTEAFF. As DNA, the CDR3 is TGCGCCAGCAGCCAAGAGGGCCGGGGGCGGACTGAAGCTTTCTTT.

This rearrangement joins TRBV19 to TRBJ1-1; D might be TRBD1 (5 bases). Germline CDR1 reads LNHDA; CDR2 reads SQIVND (reference sequence). This CDR3 contains 14 residues. V lost 0 bases, J lost 6 bases, and 11 bases lay in between. CDR3 coding DNA: TGTGCCAGTAGTATAGATCAGGGAAACGCTGAAGCTTTCTTT. This sequence encodes CASSIDQGNAEAFF. Complete variable domain (other parts from reference TRBV19 and TRBJ1-1): DGGITQSPKYLFRKEGQNVTLSCEQNLNHDAMYWYRQDPGQGLRLIYYSQIVNDFQKGDIAEGYSVSREKKESFPLTVTSAQKNPTAFYLCASSIDQGNAEAFFGQGTRLTVV.

The chain couples TRBV19 to TRBJ2-2; unclear D gene. The CDR3 has 16 amino acids. The ends were cut back, 9 bases at V and 0 bases at J, with 17 bases in the middle. The germline V gene has CDR1 LNHDA and CDR2 SQIVND (reference sequence). CDR3 region: CASYRSAQPNTGELFF. The DNA of the CDR3 is TGTGCCAGCTATCGGTCTGCACAGCCGAACACCGGGGAGCTGTTTTTT.

CDR3: CASSEAPSLVTGETQYF. Written as DNA, the CDR3 is TGTGCCAGCAGCGAGGCCCCCTCTTTGGTCACCGGGGAGACCCAGTACTTC. This chain joins TRBV9 and TRBJ2-5; D is unresolved. The CDR3 length is 17 residues. V gave up 3 bases and J gave up 5 bases, with 23 bases separating them. The germline V gene encodes CDR1 SGDLS and CDR2 YYNGEE.

The chain uses TRBV29-1 and TRBJ2-7, with D unresolved. The CDR3 is 12 amino acids. Germline lookup yields CDR1 SQVTM and CDR2 ANQGSEA. V lost 0 bases to trimming and J lost 3 bases, with 6 bases between them. CDR3 coding DNA: TGCAGCGTTGAAGATGGGGACTACGAGCAGTACTTC. It encodes CSVEDGDYEQYF.

V is TRBV7-9 and J is TRBJ1-1; weak D call: TRBD1 (6 bases). Trimming cost V 2 bases and J 0 bases, with 7 bases left between them. The CDR3 length is 14 residues. CDR1 SEHNR and CDR2 FQNEAQ come from the germline V gene (reference sequence). The CDR3 region is CASSLPGVNTEAFF. CDR3 nucleotide sequence: TGTGCCAGCAGCTTACCAGGGGTGAACACTGAAGCTTTCTTT.

The chain couples TRBV6-1 to TRBJ2-3, with 14 nucleotides matching TRBD2. V was pared by 1 base and J by 6 bases, with 0 bases of the junction left unmatched. Germline values: CDR1 MNHNS, CDR2 SASEGT. The CDR3 totals 15 residues. Here the CDR3 reads CASSEGLAGGDTQYF. For the CDR3, the DNA is TGTGCCAGCAGTGAAGGACTAGCGGGGGGGGATACGCAGTATTTT.

V and J are TRBV7-9 and TRBJ2-7, with D possibly TRBD1 on 6 matching bases. The CDR3 length is 11 residues. The germline V gene encodes CDR1 SEHNR and CDR2 FQNEAQ (reference sequence). V was pared by 5 bases and J by 6 bases, with 8 bases between. This chain's CDR3 is CASSPTGEQYF. The CDR3 bases are TGTGCCAGCAGCCCGACAGGCGAGCAGTACTTC.

The chain joins TRBV4-3 to TRBJ2-3; tentatively, D is TRBD2 (5 bases). Trimming took off 4 bases at V and 3 bases at J, with 11 bases between the two ends. CDR3 length: 14 residues. The V gene's germline CDR1 is LGHNA and CDR2 YSLEER. The DNA for the CDR3 is TGCGCCAGCAGCCCCGATTCGGGAACAGATACGCAGTATTTT. Its translation is CASSPDSGTDTQYF.

This clone has just a few counts. Distinct nucleotide sequences in the sample also encode this CDR3. This chain uses TRBV10-1 with TRBJ2-2, with a weak D call TRBD1 (5 bases). Trimming took 0 bases from V and 6 from J, leaving 5 bases between them. The CDR3 has 13 residues. Per germline, CDR1 WNHNN and CDR2 SYGVQD (reference sequence). DNA of the CDR3: TGCGCCAGCAGTGAGTCAGGGGCCGGGGAGCTGTTTTTT. Its protein product is CASSESGAGELFF.

The genes are TRBV7-2 and TRBJ1-1; D gene ambiguous. V dropped 5 bases and J dropped 1 base, with 8 bases sitting between them. In germline, CDR1 is SGHTA, CDR2 FQGNSA. The CDR3 is 13 amino acids. CDR3 DNA: TGTGCCAGCAGCCTGACCGCGAACACTGAAGCTTTCTTT. Its protein product is CASSLTANTEAFF. Looking up the rest from reference TRBV7-2 and TRBJ1-1 gives the full variable domain: GAGVSQSPSNKVTEKGKDVELRCDPISGHTALYWYRQSLGQGLEFLIYFQGNSAPDKSGLPSDRFSAERTGGSVSTLTIQRTQQEDSAVYLCASSLTANTEAFFGQGTRLTVV.

The genes are TRBV6-6 and TRBJ2-1; the match to TRBD2 covers 11 bases. Per germline, CDR1 MNHNY and CDR2 SVGAGI (reference sequence). Germline trimming cut 5 bases from V and 3 bases from J; bases unmatched to any gene: 6. The CDR3 runs 16 residues. Here the CDR3 reads CASSLTSGGVYNEQFF. The CDR3 region has the DNA TGTGCCAGCAGTCTAACTAGCGGGGGTGTCTACAATGAGCAGTTCTTC.

The rearrangement joins TRBV30 to TRBJ1-1, with D uncertain. This CDR3 comprises 13 residues. Trimming removed 0 bases at V and 0 bases at J, with 5 bases between. In germline, CDR1 is GTSNPN, CDR2 SVGIG (reference sequence). CDR3 region: CAWSVRLNTEAFF. For the CDR3, the DNA is TGTGCCTGGAGTGTACGGCTGAACACTGAAGCTTTCTTT. The full variable domain, its missing parts supplied by reference TRBV30 and TRBJ1-1, is SQTIHQWPATLVQPVGSPLSLECTVEGTSNPNLYWYRQAAGRGLQLLFYSVGIGQISSEVPQNLSASRPQDRQFILSSKKLLLSDSGFYLCAWSVRLNTEAFFGQGTRLTVV.

The chain employs TRBV7-2 and TRBJ2-1, with a tentative D call TRBD2 (7 bases). Trimming removed 4 bases from V and 8 bases from J, with 21 bases in between. Germline V gene lookup returns CDR1 SGHTA and CDR2 FQGNSA. The CDR3 has 16 amino acids. CDR3 amino acids: CASSSLWGVGGHEQFF. The CDR3 nucleotides read TGTGCCAGCAGCTCCCTTTGGGGGGTCGGGGGGCATGAGCAGTTCTTC.

The V call is TRBV7-9, the J call TRBJ2-7; D is undetermined. The CDR3 sequence is 12 residues long. The germline CDR1 and CDR2 sequences are SEHNR and FQNEAQ (reference sequence). V lost 1 base to trimming and J lost 2 bases, with 3 bases between them. As DNA, the CDR3 is TGTGCCAGCAGCTTAGGAGCCTACGAGCAGTACTTC. Amino acid sequence: CASSLGAYEQYF.

The chain carries TRBV19 and TRBJ2-7; 7 bases map to TRBD1. The CDR3 has 15 residues. CDR1 and CDR2 (germline): LNHDA, SQIVND (reference sequence). V lost 1 base, J lost 0 bases, and 3 bases stayed unmatched. CDR3 DNA sequence: TGTGCCAGTAGTATAGGTGGGGACAGCTCCTACGAGCAGTACTTC. Protein sequence: CASSIGGDSSYEQYF.